The rows below give T cell receptor beta chains drawn from one sample of a study of T cell changes during pregnancy in multiple sclerosis. TCRdb's table, derived via immunoSEQ multiplex PCR, lists solely in-frame clones and lacks some. The sample lists around 95,000 clones; approximately 90% were seen once. The sequencing used peripheral blood, collected after pregnancy. These receptors came from a female donor with multiple sclerosis, enrolled in a pregnancy study. The CDR3 runs from the conserved cysteine through the conserved F or W. The D gene is left open where the match is weak. For some rows the clone size is stated as once, few or many, or as a class when expanded; others skip it.

size,V,J,D,DNA,CDR3
NA,TRBV5-1,TRBJ1-1,NA,TGCGCCAGCAGCTCGGGACTGGGGAGTCTGAACACTGAAGCTTTCTTT,CASSSGLGSLNTEAFF
NA,TRBV4-1,TRBJ1-1,TRBD1,TGCGCCAGCAATGACCGGGACAGGGGGTTGAACACTGAAGCTTTCTTT,CASNDRDRGLNTEAFF
NA,TRBV14,TRBJ2-2,NA,TGTGCCAGCAGCCCTGGGGGCGGACGGCTGTTTTTT,CASSPGGGRLFF
NA,TRBV18,TRBJ1-4,TRBD1,TGTGCCAGCTCACAAAACAGGGGGCTCAATGAAAAACTGTTTTTT,CASSQNRGLNEKLFF
NA,TRBV29-1,TRBJ2-5,NA,TGCAGCCTCCAGCCAGGGCCGAAAGAGACCCAGTACTTC,CSLQPGPKETQYF
NA,TRBV4-1,TRBJ2-7,NA,TGCGCCAGCAGCCCCAACGTAGGGGCCTACGAGCAGTACTTC,CASSPNVGAYEQYF
NA,TRBV25-1,TRBJ1-2,NA,TGTGCCAGCAATGAGGGAGGGTTCGGCTACACCTTC,CASNEGGFGYTF
once,TRBV27,TRBJ2-7,NA,TGTGCCAGCAGTCTCAGGGATACCTACGAGCAGTACTTC,CASSLRDTYEQYF
NA,TRBV4-1,TRBJ2-1,NA,TGCGCCAGCAGCCTGACGGTCGCGACAAAGCAGTTCTTC,CASSLTVATKQFF
NA,TRBV11-3,TRBJ2-7,TRBD1,TGTGCCAGCAGTCCCCCGGGACAGGGATACTACGAGCAGTACTTC,CASSPPGQGYYEQYF
NA,TRBV7-9,TRBJ2-5,NA,TGTGCCAGCAGCTTAATCCGGGACTCCAAAGAGACCCAGTACTTC,CASSLIRDSKETQYF
once,TRBV2,TRBJ1-3,TRBD1,TGTGCCAGCAGTGACTCGACAGGGGTCTCTGGAAACACCATATATTTT,CASSDSTGVSGNTIYF
NA,TRBV29-1,TRBJ2-2,TRBD1,TGCAGCGTTATATGGGACAGTTGGAACACCGGGGAGCTGTTTTTT,CSVIWDSWNTGELFF
NA,TRBV5-5,TRBJ2-4,NA,TGTGCCAGCAGCAGAGAAAACATTCAGTACTTC,CASSRENIQYF
NA,TRBV2,TRBJ2-1,TRBD2,TGTGCCAGCAGTCCCAGACTAGCGGGAGGGCCGGGGTACAATGAGCAGTTCTTC,CASSPRLAGGPGYNEQFF
NA,TRBV7-7,TRBJ2-7,NA,TGTGCCAGCAGCGCCAGGGACTCGGGGTCCTACGAGCAGTACTTC,CASSARDSGSYEQYF
NA,TRBV6-5,TRBJ2-7,TRBD2,TGTGCCAGCAGTTACATGGGACTAGCGACGTCCGAGCAGTACTTC,CASSYMGLATSEQYF
once,TRBV6-5,TRBJ2-1,TRBD2,TGTGCCAGCAGTTACCGCGGGAGTGCCTACAATGAGCAGTTCTTC,CASSYRGSAYNEQFF
NA,TRBV5-1,TRBJ2-7,NA,TGCGCCAGCAGCTTGGGGGGGCCCTACGAGCAGTACTTC,CASSLGGPYEQYF
NA,TRBV2,TRBJ1-2,NA,TGTGCCAGCAGTGAAGCGGGCAGTCAGTATGGCTACACCTTC,CASSEAGSQYGYTF
NA,TRBV7-9,TRBJ1-1,NA,TGTGCCAGCAGCTTAGGAGAAAACCCAACTGAAGCTTTCTTT,CASSLGENPTEAFF
NA,TRBV28,TRBJ2-7,TRBD1,TGTGCCAGCAGTACGGGACAGGGGGCGCGTCCCGAGCAGTACTTC,CASSTGQGARPEQYF
NA,TRBV6-5,TRBJ1-3,NA,TGTGCCAGCAGTAGCCGAGGGGGAAACACCATATATTTT,CASSSRGGNTIYF
NA,TRBV28,TRBJ1-4,TRBD1,TGTGCCAGCAGTAACAGGGGCCCCAGGGAGGAACTGTTTTTT,CASSNRGPREELFF
NA,TRBV5-1,TRBJ2-1,NA,TGCGCCAGCAGCTTGGGTTCTAGCATCGATGAGCAGTTCTTC,CASSLGSSIDEQFF
once,TRBV9,TRBJ2-2,NA,TGTGCCAGCAGCGTAGGGGGGGCCGGGGAGCTGTTTTTT,CASSVGGAGELFF
NA,TRBV19,TRBJ1-2,NA,TGTGCCAGTAGTATAGGGGTCGGGAACTATGGCTACACCTTC,CASSIGVGNYGYTF
NA,TRBV27,TRBJ1-2,NA,TGTGCCAGCAGTTTACGCGGGACTGGAATGGTGGGTGCTAACTATGGCTACACCTTC,CASSLRGTGMVGANYGYTF
NA,TRBV2,TRBJ1-5,NA,TGTGCCAGCAGTGATAGTGGGACAATTCGGGTTGGCAATCAGCCCCAGCATTTT,CASSDSGTIRVGNQPQHF
NA,TRBV15,TRBJ2-1,NA,TGTGCCACCAGCAGACCGACAGGAGTGAGTGTTGAGCAGTTCTTC,CATSRPTGVSVEQFF
NA,TRBV4-1,TRBJ1-3,NA,TGCGCCAGCAGCCTAGACCTTAGTACGTCTGGAAACACCATATATTTT,CASSLDLSTSGNTIYF
NA,TRBV7-6,TRBJ2-7,TRBD1,TGTGCCAGCAGCTTACGCCCGCCTACAGGGGATTATTCCTACGAGCAGTACTTC,CASSLRPPTGDYSYEQYF
few,TRBV27,TRBJ2-2,TRBD1,TGTGCCAGCAGTCTCCTTGGGACAGGATTCGACACCGGGGAGCTGTTTTTT,CASSLLGTGFDTGELFF
NA,TRBV19,TRBJ2-5,TRBD2,TGTGCCAGTAGATCGGTCCGAAAGGGTAGCGGGGGGTACCAAGAGACCCAGTACTTC,CASRSVRKGSGGYQETQYF
NA,TRBV7-2,TRBJ2-3,TRBD2,TGTGCCAGCAGCTTAGTAGGCGGGGGGATCGCAGATACGCAGTATTTT,CASSLVGGGIADTQYF
NA,TRBV6-6,TRBJ1-1,NA,TGTGCCAGCAGTTCGGTTGCGAACACTGAAGCTTTCTTT,CASSSVANTEAFF
NA,TRBV9,TRBJ1-1,TRBD1,TGTGCCAGCAGCGTTGGGGACAGGGTGAAAGGGCGAGGCGCTGAAGCTTTCTTT,CASSVGDRVKGRGAEAFF
NA,TRBV11-3,TRBJ1-1,NA,TGTGCCAGCAGCCCAGGGGAGTCTGAAGCTTTCTTT,CASSPGESEAFF
NA,TRBV4-1,TRBJ2-1,NA,TGCGCCAGCAGCCAAGATGGGAGCTTCGGGGAATCCTCCAATGAGCAGTTCTTC,CASSQDGSFGESSNEQFF
NA,TRBV10-3,TRBJ1-1,TRBD1,TGTGCCATCAGTGACCCAGGGGGCAGGGGTGAAGCTTTCTTT,CAISDPGGRGEAFF
NA,TRBV28,TRBJ2-3,NA,TGTGCCAGCAGTTCGGTCAGCACAGATACGCAGTATTTT,CASSSVSTDTQYF
NA,TRBV29-1,TRBJ2-2,NA,TGCAGCGTTGAAGTGATGGGGCGAACACCCGGGGAGCTGTTTTTT,CSVEVMGRTPGELFF
NA,TRBV11-2,TRBJ2-7,NA,TGTGCCAGCAGCTCTGGACAGTACGAGCAGTACTTC,CASSSGQYEQYF
NA,TRBV5-1,TRBJ2-5,TRBD1,TGCGCCAGCAGCTGGGGGACAGTGGAGACCCAGTACTTC,CASSWGTVETQYF
NA,TRBV11-2,TRBJ2-3,NA,TGTGCCAGCGGGGACTCGTATACGCAGTATTTT,CASGDSYTQYF
NA,TRBV4-3,TRBJ2-7,NA,TGCGCCAGCAGCCAAGGGACAGCAGCCTACGAGCAGTACTTC,CASSQGTAAYEQYF
NA,TRBV6-6,TRBJ2-3,NA,TGTGCCAGCAGTTACCCCGGACAGTTGACAGATACGCAGTATTTT,CASSYPGQLTDTQYF
NA,TRBV21-1,TRBJ2-7,NA,TGTGCCAGCAGCAAAGGTCGTTCCGGGGATGACGAGCAGTACTTC,CASSKGRSGDDEQYF
NA,TRBV19,TRBJ2-5,TRBD2,TGTGCCAGTAGTATAGTGGCTAGCGGGATACAAGAGACCCAGTACTTC,CASSIVASGIQETQYF
many,TRBV7-9,TRBJ2-7,NA,TGTGCCAGCAGCTCCTCATCGAGCTCCTACGAGCAGTACTTC,CASSSSSSSYEQYF
NA,TRBV29-1,TRBJ2-7,NA,TGCAGCGTTCTCGGGTTCACCTACGAGCAGTACTTC,CSVLGFTYEQYF
NA,TRBV4-1,TRBJ2-7,NA,TGCGCCAGCAGCCAAGATCGGGCGGGGAACGAGCAGTACTTC,CASSQDRAGNEQYF
NA,TRBV28,TRBJ2-7,TRBD1,TGTGCCAGCAAACGGGGGACAGGGGTCTTCGAGCAGTACTTC,CASKRGTGVFEQYF
NA,TRBV5-4,TRBJ1-1,TRBD1,TGTGCCAGCAGCCCCCGACAGGGGGCTGCTGGCACTGAAGCTTTCTTT,CASSPRQGAAGTEAFF